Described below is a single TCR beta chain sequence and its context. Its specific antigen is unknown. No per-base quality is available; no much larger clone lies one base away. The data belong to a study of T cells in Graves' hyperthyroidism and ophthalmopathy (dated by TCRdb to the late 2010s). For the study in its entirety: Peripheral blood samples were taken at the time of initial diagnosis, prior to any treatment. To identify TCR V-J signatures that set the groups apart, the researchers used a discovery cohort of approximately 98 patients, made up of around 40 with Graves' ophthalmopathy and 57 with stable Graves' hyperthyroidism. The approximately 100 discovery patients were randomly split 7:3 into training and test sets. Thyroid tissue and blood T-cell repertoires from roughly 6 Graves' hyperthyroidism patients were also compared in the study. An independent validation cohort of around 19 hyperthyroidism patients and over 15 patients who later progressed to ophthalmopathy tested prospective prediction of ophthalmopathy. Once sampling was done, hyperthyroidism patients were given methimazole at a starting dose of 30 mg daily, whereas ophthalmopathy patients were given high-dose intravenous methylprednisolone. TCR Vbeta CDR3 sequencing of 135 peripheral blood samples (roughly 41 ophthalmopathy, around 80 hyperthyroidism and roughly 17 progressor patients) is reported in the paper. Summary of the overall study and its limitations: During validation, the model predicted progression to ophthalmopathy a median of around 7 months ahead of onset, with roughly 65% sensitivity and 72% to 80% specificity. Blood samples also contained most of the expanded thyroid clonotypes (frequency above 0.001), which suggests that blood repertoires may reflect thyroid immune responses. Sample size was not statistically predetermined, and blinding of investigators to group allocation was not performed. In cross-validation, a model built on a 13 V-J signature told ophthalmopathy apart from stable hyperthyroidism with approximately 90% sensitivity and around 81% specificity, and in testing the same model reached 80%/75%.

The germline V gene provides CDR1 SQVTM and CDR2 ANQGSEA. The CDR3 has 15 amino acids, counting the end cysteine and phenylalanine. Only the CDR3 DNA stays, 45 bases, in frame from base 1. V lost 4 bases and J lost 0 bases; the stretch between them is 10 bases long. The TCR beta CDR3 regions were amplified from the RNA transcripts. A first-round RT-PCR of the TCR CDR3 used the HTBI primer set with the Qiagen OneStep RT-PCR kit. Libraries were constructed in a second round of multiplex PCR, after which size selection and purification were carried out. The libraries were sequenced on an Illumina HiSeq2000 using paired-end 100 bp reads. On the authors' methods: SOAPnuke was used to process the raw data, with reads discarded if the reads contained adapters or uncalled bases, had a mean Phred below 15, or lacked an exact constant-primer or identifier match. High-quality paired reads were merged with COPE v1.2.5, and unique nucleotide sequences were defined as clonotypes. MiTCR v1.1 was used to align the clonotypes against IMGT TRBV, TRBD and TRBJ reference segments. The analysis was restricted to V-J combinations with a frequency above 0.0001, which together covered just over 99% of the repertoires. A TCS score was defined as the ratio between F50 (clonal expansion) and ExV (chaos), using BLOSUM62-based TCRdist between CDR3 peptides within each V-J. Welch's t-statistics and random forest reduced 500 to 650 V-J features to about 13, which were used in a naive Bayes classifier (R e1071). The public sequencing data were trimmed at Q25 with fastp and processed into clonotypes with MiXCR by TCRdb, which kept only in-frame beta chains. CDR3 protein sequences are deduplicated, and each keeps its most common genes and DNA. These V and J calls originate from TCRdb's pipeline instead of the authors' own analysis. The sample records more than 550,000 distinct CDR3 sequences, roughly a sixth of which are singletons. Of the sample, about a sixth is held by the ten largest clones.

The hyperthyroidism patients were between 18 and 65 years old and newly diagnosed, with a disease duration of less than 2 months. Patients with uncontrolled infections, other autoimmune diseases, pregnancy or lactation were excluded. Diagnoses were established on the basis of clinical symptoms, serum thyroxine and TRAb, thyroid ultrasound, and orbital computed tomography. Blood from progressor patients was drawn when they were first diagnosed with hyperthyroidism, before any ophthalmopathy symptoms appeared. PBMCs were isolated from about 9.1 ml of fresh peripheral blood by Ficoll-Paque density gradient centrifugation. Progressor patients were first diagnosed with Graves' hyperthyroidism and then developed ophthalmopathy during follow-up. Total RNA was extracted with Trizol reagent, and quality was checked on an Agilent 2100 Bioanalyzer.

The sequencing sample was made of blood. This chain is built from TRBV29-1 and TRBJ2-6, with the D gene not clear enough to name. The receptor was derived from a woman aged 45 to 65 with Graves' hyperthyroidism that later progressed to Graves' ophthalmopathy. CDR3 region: CSVGEQSSGANVLTF. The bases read TGCAGCGTTGGCGAGCAAAGCTCTGGGGCCAACGTCCTGACTTTC.